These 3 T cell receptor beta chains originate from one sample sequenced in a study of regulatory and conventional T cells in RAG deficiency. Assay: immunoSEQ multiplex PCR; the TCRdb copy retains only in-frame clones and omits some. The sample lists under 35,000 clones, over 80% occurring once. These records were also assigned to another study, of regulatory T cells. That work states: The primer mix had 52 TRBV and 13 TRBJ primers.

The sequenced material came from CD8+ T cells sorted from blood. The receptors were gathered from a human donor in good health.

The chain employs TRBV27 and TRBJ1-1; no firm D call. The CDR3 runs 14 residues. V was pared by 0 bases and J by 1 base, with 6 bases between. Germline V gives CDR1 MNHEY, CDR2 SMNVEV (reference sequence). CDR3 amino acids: CASSLSVQNTEAFF. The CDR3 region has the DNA TGTGCCAGCAGTTTATCTGTCCAGAACACTGAAGCTTTCTTT.

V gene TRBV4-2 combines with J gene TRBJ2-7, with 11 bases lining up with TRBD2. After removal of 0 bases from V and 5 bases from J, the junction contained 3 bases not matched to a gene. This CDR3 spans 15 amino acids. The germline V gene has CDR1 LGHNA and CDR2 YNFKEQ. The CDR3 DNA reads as TGTGCCAGCAGCCAAGATCTAGCGGGGGGCAACGAGCAGTACTTC. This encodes CASSQDLAGGNEQYF.

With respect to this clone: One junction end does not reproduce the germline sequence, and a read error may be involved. The CDR3 protein is CASSASSSGGGNEQFF. In DNA, the CDR3 is TGTGCCAGCAGCGCGTCCTCTAGCGGGGGAGGCAATGAGCAATTCTTC. The chain links TRBV13 to TRBJ2-1, with 10 nucleotides matching TRBD2. The germline CDR1 and CDR2 sequences are PRHDT and FYEKMQ (reference sequence). There are 16 residues in the CDR3.